This TCR beta chain comes out of a study of T cells in Graves' hyperthyroidism and ophthalmopathy. On the study more broadly: Initial diagnosis, before any treatment, was when peripheral blood was collected.

Whole-study findings and limits: Ophthalmopathy onset followed model prediction by a median approximately 5.9 months. Peripheral blood also featured most of the thyroid clonotypes expanded above 0.001.

The CDR3 covers 14 residues. V dropped 5 bases and J dropped 6; count of bases not matched to a gene: 7. In germline, CDR1 is MNHNS, CDR2 SASEGT. This clonotype was counted between two and nine times. The antigen is unknown. The source material, RNA transcripts, was used to amplify TCR beta CDR3 regions. The HTBI primer set served for first-round RT-PCR of the TCR CDR3. From the multiplex PCR reads, TCRdb called clonotypes with MiXCR, one entry per CDR3 protein. The sample shows some 740,000 distinct CDR3 sequences, around 15% of them seen only once. This clonotype originated in a woman aged 18-29 years with Graves' hyperthyroidism. Material: blood. The chain has TRBV6-1 and TRBJ1-5, with TRBD1 matching over 7 bases. CDR3 sequence (DNA): TGTGCCAGCAGTCGAGGACAGGCAGCTCAGCCCCAGCATTTT. Encoded protein: CASSRGQAAQPQHF.